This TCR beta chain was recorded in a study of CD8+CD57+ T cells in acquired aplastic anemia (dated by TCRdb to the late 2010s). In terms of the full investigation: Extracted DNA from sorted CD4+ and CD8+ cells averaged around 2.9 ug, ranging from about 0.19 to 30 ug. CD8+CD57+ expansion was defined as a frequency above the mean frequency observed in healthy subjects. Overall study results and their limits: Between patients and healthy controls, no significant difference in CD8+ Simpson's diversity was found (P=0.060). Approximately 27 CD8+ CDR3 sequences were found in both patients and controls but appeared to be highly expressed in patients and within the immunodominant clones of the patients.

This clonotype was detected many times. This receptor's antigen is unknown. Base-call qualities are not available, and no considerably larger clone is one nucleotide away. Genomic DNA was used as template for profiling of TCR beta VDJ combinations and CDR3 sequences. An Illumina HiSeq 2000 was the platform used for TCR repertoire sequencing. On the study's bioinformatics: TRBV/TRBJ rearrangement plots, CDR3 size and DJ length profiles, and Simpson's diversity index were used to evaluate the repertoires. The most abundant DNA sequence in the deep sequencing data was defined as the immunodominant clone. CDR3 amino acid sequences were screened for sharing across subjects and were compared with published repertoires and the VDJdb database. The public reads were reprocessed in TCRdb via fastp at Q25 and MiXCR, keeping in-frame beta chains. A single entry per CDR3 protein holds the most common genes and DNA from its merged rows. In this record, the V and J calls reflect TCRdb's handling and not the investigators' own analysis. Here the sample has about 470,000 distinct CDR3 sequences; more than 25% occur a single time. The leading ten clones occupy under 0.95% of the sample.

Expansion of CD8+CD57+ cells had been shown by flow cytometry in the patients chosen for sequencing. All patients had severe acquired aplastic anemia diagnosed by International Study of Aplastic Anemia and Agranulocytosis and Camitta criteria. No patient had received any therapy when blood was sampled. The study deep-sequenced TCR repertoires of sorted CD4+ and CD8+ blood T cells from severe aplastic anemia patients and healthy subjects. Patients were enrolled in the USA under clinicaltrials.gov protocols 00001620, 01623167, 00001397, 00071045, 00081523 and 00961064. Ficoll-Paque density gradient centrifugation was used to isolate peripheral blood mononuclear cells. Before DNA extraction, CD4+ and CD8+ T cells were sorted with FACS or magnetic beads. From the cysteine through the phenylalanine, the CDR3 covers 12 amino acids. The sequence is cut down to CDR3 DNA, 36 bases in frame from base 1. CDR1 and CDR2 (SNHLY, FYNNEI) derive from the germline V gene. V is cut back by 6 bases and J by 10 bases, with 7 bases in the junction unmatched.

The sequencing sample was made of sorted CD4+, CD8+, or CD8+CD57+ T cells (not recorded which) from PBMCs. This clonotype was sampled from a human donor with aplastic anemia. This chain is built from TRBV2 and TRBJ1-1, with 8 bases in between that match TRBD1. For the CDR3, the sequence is CASRKTGEVAFF. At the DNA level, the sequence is TGTGCCAGCAGAAAGACAGGGGAGGTAGCTTTCTTT.